What follows describes a single T cell receptor beta chain. What the recovered Cohort 3 donors had was two negative PCRs, clearance, or symptom resolution. CDR1 and CDR2 from the germline V gene are MNHEY and SVGEGT. V shed 5 bases and J 1 base; nucleotides not matched to a gene: 1. This CDR3 is built from 14 residues. Only in-frame clones appear in the TCRdb table, and some are missing; sequencing was by immunoSEQ multiplex PCR. Among a few hundred thousand clones listed, 92% were seen once. This sample was taken from a study of blood T cell repertoires in COVID-19. For the study at large: Collection of acute and convalescent COVID-19 samples took place in the United States, Italy and Spain. PBMCs, B-cell-depleted T cells, or T cells were the source of the cDNA or gDNA that made up the material.

The source is a woman in her 30s who had recovered from COVID-19. Sequencing was done on a sample of PBMCs or T cells enriched from blood (not recorded which). The chain carries TRBV6-2 or TRBV6-3 and TRBJ1-5; TRBD1 matches 8 bases. The CDR3 nucleotides are TGTGCCAGCAGTCAGGGGGCGAGCAATCAGCCCCAGCATTTT. It yields the protein CASSQGASNQPQHF.